One and the same sample provided the 23 T cell receptor beta chains below, sequenced in a study of Graves' ophthalmopathy and Graves' hyperthyroidism. Researchers took RNA transcripts and amplified TCR beta CDR3 regions from them. An opening RT-PCR round employed HTBI primers and preceded a second-round multiplex PCR. MiXCR, applied by TCRdb to the multiplex PCR reads, yields one record per CDR3 protein. The sample contains roughly 400,000 distinct CDR3 sequences, around 18% of which appear only once. Sequenced sample: peripheral blood. Source of these receptors: a woman in her late teens or twenties with Graves' ophthalmopathy.

This clonotype was recorded many times. The V call is TRBV28, the J call TRBJ2-7, with 7 bases fitting TRBD2. The CDR3 has 12 residues. Germline lookup yields CDR1 MDHEN and CDR2 SYDVKM. V lost 8 bases to trimming and J lost 5 bases; unmatched junction nucleotides: 6. The chain's CDR3 is CASGTTNHEQYF. DNA of the CDR3: TGTGCCAGCGGGACTACCAACCACGAGCAGTACTTC.

The table lists this clonotype with many counts. The J gene is TRBJ2-7, the V gene TRBV4-1, with 9 bases matching TRBD2. The CDR3 length is 19 residues. Per germline, CDR1 MGHRA and CDR2 YSYEKL. V shed 0 bases and J 2 bases; nucleotides not matched to a gene: 14. CDR3 in DNA: TGCGCCAGCAGCCAAGATTCCCAACTAGCGGGTGGGACCCCCTACGAGCAGTACTTC. The encoded protein is CASSQDSQLAGGTPYEQYF.

This clonotype was seen ten or more times. The chain couples TRBV30 to TRBJ1-6; D is uncertain. V shed 0 bases and J shed 7 bases, with 4 bases lying between them. The CDR3 runs 12 residues. Germline assignment: CDR1 GTSNPN and CDR2 SVGIG (reference sequence). CDR3 amino acids: CAWSVGNSPLHF. The CDR3 DNA sequence: TGTGCCTGGAGTGTGGGGAATTCACCCCTCCACTTT. Full variable domain (missing parts from reference TRBV30 and TRBJ1-6): SQTIHQWPATLVQPVGSPLSLECTVEGTSNPNLYWYRQAAGRGLQLLFYSVGIGQISSEVPQNLSASRPQDRQFILSSKKLLLSDSGFYLCAWSVGNSPLHFGNGTRLTVT.

The sample holds many counts of this clonotype. This chain links TRBV2 with TRBJ1-2, with 8 bases matching TRBD1. The CDR3 sequence is 12 residues long. The ends lost 6 bases at V and 8 bases at J; junction bases unmatched: 5. Germline values: CDR1 SNHLY, CDR2 FYNNEI. Here the CDR3 DNA reads TGTGCCAGCAGAGGAGACAGGGGAGGCTACACCTTC. This sequence encodes CASRGDRGGYTF. The entire variable domain, with the rest obtained from reference TRBV2 and TRBJ1-2, is as follows: EPEVTQTPSHQVTQMGQEVILRCVPISNHLYFYWYRQILGQKVEFLVSFYNNEISEKSEIFDDQFSVERPDGSNFTLKIRSTKLEDSAMYFCASRGDRGGYTFGSGTRLTVV.

This clonotype came up many times. J is TRBJ1-1 and V is TRBV18; tentative D call: TRBD1 (5 bases). V was trimmed by 0 bases and J by 11 bases, leaving 13 bases between them. Germline loops: CDR1 KGHSH, CDR2 LQKENI. The CDR3 totals 13 residues. CDR3 protein: CASSPPYVEGAFF. The CDR3 DNA reads as TGTGCCAGCTCACCACCGTATGTGGAGGGGGCTTTCTTT. The full variable domain, its missing parts supplied by reference TRBV18 and TRBJ1-1, is NAGVMQNPRHLVRRRGQEARLRCSPMKGHSHVYWYRQLPEEGLKFMVYLQKENIIDESGMPKERFSAEFPKEGPSILRIQQVVRGDSAAYFCASSPPYVEGAFFGQGTRLTVV.

This clonotype was found many times. The chain is built from TRBV6-2 or TRBV6-3 and TRBJ2-5; 10 positions match TRBD2. The CDR3 totals 15 residues. Unmatched junction bases numbered 2, after V lost 0 bases and J lost 4 bases. Germline V lookup: CDR1 MNHEY, CDR2 SVGEGT. The CDR3 is CASSYSIAGGETQYF. CDR3 in DNA: TGTGCCAGCAGTTACTCAATAGCGGGGGGAGAGACCCAGTACTTC.

In its sample, this clonotype was seen many times. The chain recombines TRBV10-2 with TRBJ1-5, with D uncertain. Per the germline V gene, CDR1 is WSHSY and CDR2 is SAAADI. The length of the CDR3 is 14 residues. The V end was cut by 5 bases, the J end by 1 base, with 9 bases between. CDR3 nucleotides: TGCGCCAGCAGTCCGAACCAGAGCAATCAGCCCCAGCATTTT. Its protein is CASSPNQSNQPQHF.

This clonotype was counted ten times or more. V gene TRBV11-2 combines with J gene TRBJ1-3, with TRBD1 as a possible D gene (5 bases). In germline, CDR1 is SGHAT, CDR2 FQNNGV. The CDR3 is 17 residues long. V was clipped by 2 bases and J by 0 bases, with 14 bases between them. The CDR3 loop reads CASSLRHRRNSGNTIYF. CDR3 nucleotide sequence: TGTGCCAGCAGCTTACGGCACAGGAGAAACTCTGGAAACACCATATATTTT.

This clonotype was found many times. V usage is TRBV30 and J usage is TRBJ1-1; TRBD1 might be the D (6 bases). The CDR3 consists of 16 residues. Germline loops: CDR1 GTSNPN, CDR2 SVGIG (reference sequence). The CDR3 here is CASASAGRGINTEAFF. The DNA of the CDR3 is TGTGCTTCCGCTTCAGCAGGGAGGGGGATAAACACTGAAGCTTTCTTT.

This clonotype was recorded once. This chain links TRBV7-2 with TRBJ1-2; D might be TRBD1 (6 bases). The V end lost 5 bases, the J end lost 5 bases, and 12 bases lay between the germline ends. The CDR3 spans 13 residues. CDR1 is SGHTA, CDR2 FQGNSA, per germline. The CDR3 spells CASSPRTAYGYTF. The CDR3 DNA reads as TGTGCCAGCAGCCCCCGGACAGCTTATGGCTACACCTTC.

The chain is built from TRBV6-2 or TRBV6-3 and TRBJ1-1; 12 bases are a match to TRBD1. CDR3 length: 17 amino acids. V lost 3 bases, J lost 4 bases, and 9 bases stayed unmatched. Germline V CDR1 and CDR2: MNHEY, SVGEGT. The CDR3 reads CASSYGGTGGSLTEAFF. The CDR3 DNA is TGTGCCAGCAGTTATGGGGGGACAGGGGGCTCTCTCACTGAAGCTTTCTTT.

In this sample, this clonotype turned up many times. CDR3 sequence reads: CSAQGQGNQPQHF. CDR3 bases: TGCAGTGCACAGGGACAGGGGAATCAGCCCCAGCATTTT. The V and J genes are TRBV20-1 and TRBJ1-5; TRBD1 agrees at 10 bases. Trimming removed 6 bases from V and 4 bases from J; junction bases left unmatched: 3. Germline V gives CDR1 DFQATT, CDR2 SNEGSKA (reference sequence). The CDR3 has 13 amino acids.

This clonotype was detected many times. The chain has TRBV20-1 and TRBJ2-5; the D call may be TRBD1 or TRBD2 (5 bases each). Trimming removed 2 bases at V and 6 bases at J, with 13 bases between. CDR1 and CDR2 from the germline V gene are DFQATT and SNEGSKA (reference sequence). This CDR3 spans 13 amino acids. The CDR3 region is CSARLRGEKTQYF. CDR3 sequence (DNA): TGCAGTGCTAGATTGAGGGGAGAGAAGACCCAGTACTTC.

The chain uses TRBV7-2 and TRBJ1-1; no clear D gene. This CDR3 is 14 amino acids long. Germline CDR1 and CDR2: SGHTA and FQGNSA. The V end was cut by 1 base, the J end by 6 bases, with 12 bases between. CDR3 amino acids: CASSLVFAAAEAFF. As DNA, the CDR3 is TGTGCCAGCAGCTTAGTATTCGCGGCAGCTGAAGCTTTCTTT. The full variable domain, rest sourced from reference TRBV7-2 and TRBJ1-1, is GAGVSQSPSNKVTEKGKDVELRCDPISGHTALYWYRQSLGQGLEFLIYFQGNSAPDKSGLPSDRFSAERTGGSVSTLTIQRTQQEDSAVYLCASSLVFAAAEAFFGQGTRLTVV.

In its sample, this clonotype was seen many times. The V call is TRBV14, the J call TRBJ2-2; D is perhaps TRBD1 or TRBD2 (5 bases each). V lost 5 bases, J lost 2 bases, and 12 bases lay in between. The CDR3 consists of 15 residues. CDR1 and CDR2 (germline): SGHDN, FVKESK. The CDR3 DNA is TGTGCCAGCAGCTGGGGACGGAGAAACACCGGGGAGCTGTTTTTT. Translated, it gives CASSWGRRNTGELFF.

This clonotype was counted ten times or more. The V call is TRBV24-1, the J call TRBJ2-7, with D tentatively TRBD1 (6 bases). Trimming pared 8 bases from V and 0 bases from J, leaving 13 bases between. The V gene's germline CDR1 is KGHDR and CDR2 SFDVKD. This CDR3 spans 14 amino acids. In DNA, the CDR3 is TGTGCCACCACAGGGGAAGGGACCTCCTACGAGCAGTACTTC. This gives the protein CATTGEGTSYEQYF.

This clonotype occurred a few times. The chain combines TRBV30 with TRBJ2-7; D might be TRBD1 (5 bases). V was clipped by 3 bases and J by 9 bases, with 18 bases between them. The germline gives CDR1 GTSNPN, CDR2 SVGIG (reference sequence). This CDR3 region has 13 residues. The CDR3, as DNA: TGTGCCTGGAGGACGGAAGGGGTGCGGTGGCAGTACTTC. This sequence encodes CAWRTEGVRWQYF.

The chain links TRBV19 to TRBJ2-5; no clear D. Trimming removed 3 bases from V and 0 bases from J, with 14 bases in between. Germline V gene sequence: CDR1 LNHDA, CDR2 SQIVND (reference sequence). This CDR3 comprises 16 residues. This CDR3 reads CASSIWKGTYQETQYF. CDR3 coding DNA: TGTGCCAGTAGTATCTGGAAAGGAACGTACCAAGAGACCCAGTACTTC.

This clonotype was seen at least ten times. The rearrangement joins TRBV6-1 to TRBJ1-6; the D gene is possibly TRBD1 (5 bases). V lost 10 bases to trimming and J lost 5 bases, with 21 bases between them. The CDR3 is made up of 16 amino acids. Germline values: CDR1 MNHNS, CDR2 SASEGT. CDR3 nucleotides: TGTGCCACCACAGTGGGAGAGGGACGGAATAATTCACCCCTCCACTTT. Amino acids: CATTVGEGRNNSPLHF.

The CDR3 is CASGPLTYEQYF. CDR3 in DNA: TGTGCCAGCGGACCCTTAACCTACGAGCAGTACTTC. The rearrangement joins TRBV27 to TRBJ2-7; D ambiguous. The length of the CDR3 is 12 residues. V lost 8 bases and J 2 bases, leaving 10 bases between the germline ends. Germline V gene data show CDR1 as MNHEY and CDR2 as SMNVEV (reference sequence).

This clonotype was recorded at least ten times. The chain is built from TRBV6-1 and TRBJ1-1, with a tentative D call TRBD1 (6 bases). Germline V gene sequence: CDR1 MNHNS, CDR2 SASEGT. V lost 11 bases and J 5 bases, leaving 21 bases between the germline ends. This CDR3 spans 14 amino acids. DNA for the CDR3: TGTGCCGGAGCAGGGGCTTGGGGCAGGACTGAAGCTTTCTTT. Amino acid sequence: CAGAGAWGRTEAFF.

This clonotype has a handful of counts. The V call is TRBV28, the J call TRBJ1-2; D is ambiguous. Germline-derived CDR1 and CDR2 are MDHEN and SYDVKM. V lost 6 bases, J lost 6 bases, and 8 bases lay in between. This CDR3 region has 11 residues. The CDR3 here is CASRAYHGYTF. Here the CDR3 DNA reads TGTGCCAGCAGGGCCTATCATGGCTACACCTTC.

This clonotype came up a few times. This chain uses TRBV4-1 with TRBJ1-2; TRBD1 agrees at 9 bases. J lost 2 bases, V lost 0 bases, and 13 bases had no gene match. The length of the CDR3 is 19 residues. Per the germline V gene, CDR1 is MGHRA and CDR2 is YSYEKL. CDR3 bases: TGCGCCAGCAGCCAAGAGAGGAGGCCTTGGGGACAGGGAAACTATGGCTACACCTTC. Translation: CASSQERRPWGQGNYGYTF.